This T cell receptor beta chain came from a study of T-cell reconstitution after alpha-beta-depleted transplantation in children. Study-level findings and limits: The main origin of T-cell counts and diversity one year after transplant was newly produced T cells. Expanded graft clones numbering several hundred reportedly gave rise to alpha-beta T cells about two months after transplant.

On this clonotype: Its matching antigen is unknown.

The CDR3 contains 12 residues. Losses at the gene ends were 7 bases for V and 4 bases for J; bases not matched to a gene: 3. Germline CDR1 reads MDHEN; CDR2 reads SYDVKM. Unique molecular identifiers tagged the TCRbeta library. TCRdb re-called the PCR reads through MiXCR, storing one row per CDR3 protein. The sample gives about 240,000 distinct CDR3 sequences, roughly a quarter of which show up once; 2% to 3% is in the top ten. This chain uses TRBV28 with TRBJ1-2, with 7 nucleotides matching TRBD1. This receptor was taken from a girl under 10 years old with Fanconi anemia, due to receive a stem cell transplant. The source material was PBMCs, sampled before TCRalphabeta/CD19-depleted stem cell transplant. The CDR3 DNA sequence: TGTGCCAGCACAACAGGGGTCTATGGCTACACCTTC. This codes for CASTTGVYGYTF.